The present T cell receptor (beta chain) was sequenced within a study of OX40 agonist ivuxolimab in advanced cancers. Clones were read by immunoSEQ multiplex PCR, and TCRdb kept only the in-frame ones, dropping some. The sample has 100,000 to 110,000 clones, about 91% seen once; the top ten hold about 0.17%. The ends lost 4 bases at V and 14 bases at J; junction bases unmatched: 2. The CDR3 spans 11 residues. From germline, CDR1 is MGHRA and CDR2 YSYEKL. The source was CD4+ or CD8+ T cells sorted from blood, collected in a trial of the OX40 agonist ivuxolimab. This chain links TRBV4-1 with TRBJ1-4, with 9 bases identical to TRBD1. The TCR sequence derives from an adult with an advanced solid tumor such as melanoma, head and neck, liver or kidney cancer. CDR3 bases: TGCGCCAGCAGCCGGGACAGGGACCTGTTTTTT. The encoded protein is CASSRDRDLFF.